This is a list of T cell receptor beta chains from one sample in a study of tumor-infiltrating lymphocytes in primary liver carcinoma. TCRdb fed the multiplex PCR reads into MiXCR, producing one record per CDR3 protein. This table holds around 81,000 distinct CDR3 sequences, around 75% found once. Sample: liver tumor tissue from sampling region 4. The receptors here all came from a woman aged 55 to 70 with primary liver carcinoma and hepatitis B virus infection. Each CDR3 is given with its conserved first and last residue. The order of the fields is clone size, J gene, V gene, D gene, CDR3 DNA, CDR3 protein. D genes are given only for firm matches. The size field is filled for only some rows; it gives once, few, many or a size class.

.	TRBJ2-1	TRBV12-3/TRBV12-4	TRBD1	TGTGCCAGGAGACAGGGGGCAACTGAGCACTTCTTC	CARRQGATEHFF
.	TRBJ2-2	TRBV5-1	TRBD2	TGCGCCAGCAGCCCCGGGACTAGCTGGAGTATCACCGGGGGGCTGTTTTTT	CASSPGTSWSITGGLFF
once	TRBJ2-3	TRBV7-8	.	TGTGGCAGCAGCTTACTTCGGACATGCTATACGCAGTATTTT	CGSSLLRTCYTQYF
.	TRBJ2-2	TRBV6-1	.	TGTGCCAGCAGTGACAGGAGGACCACCGGGGAGCTGTTTTTT	CASSDRRTTGELFF
.	TRBJ2-1	TRBV5-4	.	TGTGCCAGCAGCTCGGCGGTGTCTCGCGAGCAGTTTTTC	CASSSAVSREQFF
many	TRBJ2-1	TRBV4-1	TRBD2	TGCGCCAGCAGCCCAATTCCCGGGACTAGCTTCGAGAGCTCCTACAATGAGCAGTTCTTC	CASSPIPGTSFESSYNEQFF
.	TRBJ1-2	TRBV29-1	.	TGCAACGTCGTACGGGGGTCTGGCTACACCTTC	CNVVRGSGYTF
.	TRBJ2-3	TRBV28	.	TGTGCCGGCAGTTGGGGCAGCGCAGATACGCAGTATTTT	CAGSWGSADTQYF
.	TRBJ1-6	TRBV15	TRBD1	TGTGCCACCAGCAAGGGGACAGGGTGGAATTCACCCCTCCACTTT	CATSKGTGWNSPLHF
many	TRBJ2-7	TRBV29-1	TRBD1	TGCAGCGTCGGAGGGGGACAGGGCTTTTACGAGCAGTACTTC	CSVGGGQGFYEQYF
.	TRBJ2-1	TRBV4-1	TRBD2	TGCGACAGCAGACAAGATGTAGGGCGGGAGTCCGATGAGCAGTTCTTC	CDSRQDVGRESDEQFF
.	TRBJ2-6	TRBV7-3	.	TGTGCCAGCAGCTTAATAGGTACTGGGGCCAACGTCCTGACTTTC	CASSLIGTGANVLTF
once	TRBJ2-7	TRBV6-5	.	TGTGCCAGCAGCCGCGCGACGACAGGTAGTCACGAGCAGTACTTC	CASSRATTGSHEQYF
once	TRBJ1-3	TRBV4-2	.	TGTGCCAGCTGCCAAGGGGAGCCTGGAAACACCATATATTTT	CASCQGEPGNTIYF
.	TRBJ1-5	TRBV6-6	.	TGTGCCAGCAGTTACGGGAGGGCGGATCAGCCTCAGCATTTT	CASSYGRADQPQHF
.	TRBJ2-1	TRBV6-5	.	TGCGCCAGCAGTTACTTCCCTAGCACTAATGAGCAGTCCTTC	CASSYFPSTNEQSF
.	TRBJ2-1	TRBV6-5	.	.	CASSYFGEENEQFF
many	TRBJ2-2	TRBV11-2	.	TGTGCCAGCAGCTTATCCCTGTGGGGGGCGAACACCGGGGAGCTGTTTTTT	CASSLSLWGANTGELFF